A selection of T cell receptor beta chains follows, all from one sample in a study of cytomegalovirus exposure and HLA in healthy donors. The assay was immunoSEQ multiplex PCR, and TCRdb's table has in-frame clones only and misses some. Here the sample spans roughly 180,000 clones, 60% to 80% being singletons. Material for sequencing was PBMCs. Source of these receptors: a man in his fifties or sixties in good health and CMV-seropositive. Both conserved end residues are part of each CDR3. The D gene is left open where the match is weak. For some rows the clone size is stated as once, few or many, or as a class when expanded; others skip it.

clone size: few; J gene: TRBJ1-1; V gene: TRBV5-1; D gene: NA; CDR3 DNA: TGCGCCAGCAGCTCGGACGGACAGCCGAACACTGAAGCTTTCTTT; CDR3 protein: CASSSDGQPNTEAFF
clone size: once; J gene: TRBJ2-5; V gene: TRBV7-9; D gene: TRBD2; CDR3 DNA: TGTGCCAGCAGCTTAACCGGGGGGGGATCAGAGACCCAGTACTTC; CDR3 protein: CASSLTGGGSETQYF
clone size: once; J gene: TRBJ2-1; V gene: TRBV7-3; D gene: TRBD2; CDR3 DNA: TGTGCCAGCAGCTTAGGTGTAGCGGGGGTAAATGAGCAGTTCTTC; CDR3 protein: CASSLGVAGVNEQFF
clone size: NA; J gene: TRBJ1-1; V gene: TRBV6-5; D gene: NA; CDR3 DNA: TGTGCCACCTCCGGGGGGATGGACACTGAAGCTTTCTTT; CDR3 protein: CATSGGMDTEAFF
clone size: NA; J gene: TRBJ2-1; V gene: TRBV19; D gene: NA; CDR3 DNA: TGTGCCAGTAGTATTCCCTGGAGCAATGAGCAGTTCTTC; CDR3 protein: CASSIPWSNEQFF
clone size: NA; J gene: TRBJ1-1; V gene: TRBV6-5; D gene: NA; CDR3 DNA: TGTGCCAGCAGTCAACCCGGGAGGGGAGAGGCTTTCTTT; CDR3 protein: CASSQPGRGEAFF
clone size: NA; J gene: TRBJ2-3; V gene: TRBV7-8; D gene: TRBD2; CDR3 DNA: TGTGCCAGCAGCCCGTGGACTAGCGGGGGGAACACAGATACGCAGTATTTT; CDR3 protein: CASSPWTSGGNTDTQYF
clone size: NA; J gene: TRBJ2-5; V gene: TRBV5-1; D gene: TRBD1; CDR3 DNA: TGCGCCAGCAGCTTACGAACAGGGGCGGAGGAGACCCAGTACTTC; CDR3 protein: CASSLRTGAEETQYF
clone size: few; J gene: TRBJ1-2; V gene: TRBV4-2; D gene: TRBD1; CDR3 DNA: TGTGCCAGCAGCCCTAGGGACAGGGTAATAGGCTACACCTTC; CDR3 protein: CASSPRDRVIGYTF
clone size: NA; J gene: TRBJ2-3; V gene: TRBV5-1; D gene: TRBD2; CDR3 DNA: TGCGCCAGCAGCTTGCCTAGCGGGGGGCTAAGCACAGATACGCAGTATTTT; CDR3 protein: CASSLPSGGLSTDTQYF
clone size: NA; J gene: TRBJ2-7; V gene: TRBV5-8; D gene: TRBD1; CDR3 DNA: TGTGCCAGCAACAGGGGTCTCAATTACGAGCAGTACTTC; CDR3 protein: CASNRGLNYEQYF
clone size: NA; J gene: TRBJ2-2; V gene: TRBV28; D gene: TRBD2; CDR3 DNA: TGTGCCAGCAGGCCAATACTAGCGGGGGACACCGGGGAGCTGTTTTTT; CDR3 protein: CASRPILAGDTGELFF
clone size: few; J gene: TRBJ2-1; V gene: TRBV5-6; D gene: NA; CDR3 DNA: TGTGCCAGCAGCTTGGACAGGCACAATGAGCAGTTCTTC; CDR3 protein: CASSLDRHNEQFF
clone size: NA; J gene: TRBJ2-5; V gene: TRBV10-3; D gene: NA; CDR3 DNA: TGTGCCATCAGTCGCGAGCGGGAGACCCAGTACTTC; CDR3 protein: CAISRERETQYF
clone size: NA; J gene: TRBJ2-3; V gene: TRBV15; D gene: TRBD2; CDR3 DNA: TGTGCCACCAGCTTCCTCCGACTCGGGGCGGGGGGTTCAGATACGCAGTATTTT; CDR3 protein: CATSFLRLGAGGSDTQYF
clone size: NA; J gene: TRBJ1-2; V gene: TRBV28; D gene: NA; CDR3 DNA: TGTGCCAGCAGTTCGATGGGGCTATACTATGGCTACACCTTC; CDR3 protein: CASSSMGLYYGYTF
clone size: few; J gene: TRBJ2-1; V gene: TRBV18; D gene: TRBD1; CDR3 DNA: TGTGCCAGCTCATGGGGACAGGGGGCGAACAATGAGCAGTTCTTC; CDR3 protein: CASSWGQGANNEQFF
clone size: NA; J gene: TRBJ1-2; V gene: TRBV27; D gene: NA; CDR3 DNA: TGTGCCAGCAGTTCGCACAGGGCTCCGGGTTTCTATGGCTACACCTTC; CDR3 protein: CASSSHRAPGFYGYTF
clone size: NA; J gene: TRBJ1-1; V gene: TRBV28; D gene: TRBD1; CDR3 DNA: TGTGCCAGCAGTTGGACAGGGGCCTCGAACACTGAAGCTTTCTTT; CDR3 protein: CASSWTGASNTEAFF
clone size: NA; J gene: TRBJ2-1; V gene: TRBV5-5; D gene: TRBD2; CDR3 DNA: TGTGCCAGCAGCTTGGATTATACTAGCGGAAGGTTCTTC; CDR3 protein: CASSLDYTSGRFF
clone size: NA; J gene: TRBJ2-7; V gene: TRBV7-9; D gene: NA; CDR3 DNA: TGTGCCAGCCACCGGGTGGTCGACGAGCAGTACTTC; CDR3 protein: CASHRVVDEQYF
clone size: NA; J gene: TRBJ2-2; V gene: TRBV6-1; D gene: NA; CDR3 DNA: TGTGCCAGCAGGCGGGACACCGGGGAGCTGTTTTTT; CDR3 protein: CASRRDTGELFF
clone size: NA; J gene: TRBJ2-1; V gene: TRBV19; D gene: NA; CDR3 DNA: TGTGCCAGTAGTTTCAGGGCAGGGGCCTCCTACAATGAGCAGTTCTTC; CDR3 protein: CASSFRAGASYNEQFF
clone size: NA; J gene: TRBJ1-5; V gene: TRBV6-5; D gene: TRBD1; CDR3 DNA: TGTGCCACCCTGGGACAGCCAACGCAGCCCCAGCATTTT; CDR3 protein: CATLGQPTQPQHF
clone size: NA; J gene: TRBJ2-7; V gene: TRBV6-6; D gene: NA; CDR3 DNA: TGTGCCAGCGAGGGCTCTTCCTACGAGCAGTACTTC; CDR3 protein: CASEGSSYEQYF
clone size: NA; J gene: TRBJ1-6; V gene: TRBV5-6; D gene: TRBD1; CDR3 DNA: TGTGCCAGCAGCTATCCGGGACAGCTGAATTCACCCCTCCACTTT; CDR3 protein: CASSYPGQLNSPLHF
clone size: NA; J gene: TRBJ1-2; V gene: TRBV28; D gene: NA; CDR3 DNA: TGTGCCAGCACCTATCAGGGGAACTATGGCTACACCTTC; CDR3 protein: CASTYQGNYGYTF
clone size: NA; J gene: TRBJ1-4; V gene: TRBV5-1; D gene: NA; CDR3 DNA: TGCGCCAGCAGTATCGGGGTGCGGTCAACTAATGAAAAACTGTTTTTT; CDR3 protein: CASSIGVRSTNEKLFF
clone size: NA; J gene: TRBJ2-3; V gene: TRBV28; D gene: NA; CDR3 DNA: TGTGCCAGCAGTGAAGCGGCTTTAGATACGCAGTATTTT; CDR3 protein: CASSEAALDTQYF
clone size: NA; J gene: TRBJ1-5; V gene: TRBV19; D gene: NA; CDR3 DNA: TGTGCCAGTAGCCTACCTAAAAATAGCAATCAGCCCCAGCATTTT; CDR3 protein: CASSLPKNSNQPQHF
clone size: NA; J gene: TRBJ1-1; V gene: TRBV18; D gene: TRBD1; CDR3 DNA: TGTGCCAGCTCACCATCAGGGGGAGGCACTGAAGCTTTCTTT; CDR3 protein: CASSPSGGGTEAFF
clone size: NA; J gene: TRBJ2-2; V gene: TRBV5-4; D gene: NA; CDR3 DNA: TGTGCCAGCAGTCACGGACAGTCCGGGGAGCTGTTTTTT; CDR3 protein: CASSHGQSGELFF
clone size: few; J gene: TRBJ1-1; V gene: TRBV4-1; D gene: NA; CDR3 DNA: TGCGCCAGCAGCCAAGTGGGGGGGAACACTGAAGCTTTCTTT; CDR3 protein: CASSQVGGNTEAFF
clone size: NA; J gene: TRBJ2-3; V gene: TRBV4-1; D gene: TRBD2; CDR3 DNA: TGCGCCAGCAGCCAAGTAGGCGGGGGTAGCACAGATACGCAGTATTTT; CDR3 protein: CASSQVGGGSTDTQYF
clone size: many; J gene: TRBJ2-2; V gene: TRBV6-4; D gene: TRBD1; CDR3 DNA: TGTGCCAGCAGTCCAACAGGGGGCCACACCGGGGAGCTGTTTTTT; CDR3 protein: CASSPTGGHTGELFF
clone size: NA; J gene: TRBJ1-1; V gene: TRBV27; D gene: NA; CDR3 DNA: TGTGCCAGCAGTTTACAGGGAAATCTTGGGGTGTACACTGAAGCTTTCTTT; CDR3 protein: CASSLQGNLGVYTEAFF
clone size: NA; J gene: TRBJ2-1; V gene: TRBV5-1; D gene: TRBD2; CDR3 DNA: TGCGCCAGCAGCTCGGGACTAGCGGGGTACAATGAGCAGTTCTTC; CDR3 protein: CASSSGLAGYNEQFF
clone size: few; J gene: TRBJ2-1; V gene: TRBV18; D gene: NA; CDR3 DNA: TGTGCCAGCTCACCCAGGTCCTCCTCCTACAATGAGCAGTTCTTC; CDR3 protein: CASSPRSSSYNEQFF
clone size: NA; J gene: TRBJ1-2; V gene: TRBV2; D gene: TRBD1; CDR3 DNA: TGTGCCAGCACGACAGGGGGCGTAGTATATGGCTACACCTTC; CDR3 protein: CASTTGGVVYGYTF
clone size: NA; J gene: TRBJ2-7; V gene: TRBV9; D gene: NA; CDR3 DNA: TGTGCCAGCAGCGTAGGAGAGGGGAGCGGGTACGAGCAGTACTTC; CDR3 protein: CASSVGEGSGYEQYF
clone size: NA; J gene: TRBJ1-3; V gene: TRBV7-9; D gene: TRBD1; CDR3 DNA: TGTGCCAGCAGCCCCGGGGGACAGGGTGGAAACACCATATATTTT; CDR3 protein: CASSPGGQGGNTIYF
clone size: NA; J gene: TRBJ2-5; V gene: TRBV7-2; D gene: TRBD1; CDR3 DNA: TGTGCCAGCAGCTTAGTTACAGGGGGATGGGAGACCCAGTACTTC; CDR3 protein: CASSLVTGGWETQYF
clone size: NA; J gene: TRBJ2-1; V gene: TRBV4-1; D gene: TRBD1; CDR3 DNA: TGCGCCAGCAGCCGTTTGACAGGGAACAATGAGCAGTTCTTC; CDR3 protein: CASSRLTGNNEQFF
clone size: NA; J gene: TRBJ2-5; V gene: TRBV5-1; D gene: TRBD2; CDR3 DNA: TGCGCCAGCAGCTTGGAACCAGCGGGGAACCAAGAGACCCAGTACTTC; CDR3 protein: CASSLEPAGNQETQYF
clone size: NA; J gene: TRBJ1-1; V gene: TRBV7-9; D gene: NA; CDR3 DNA: TGTGCCAGCAGAGAAGGGCGGGGGGGATTGAACACTGAAGCTTTCTTT; CDR3 protein: CASREGRGGLNTEAFF